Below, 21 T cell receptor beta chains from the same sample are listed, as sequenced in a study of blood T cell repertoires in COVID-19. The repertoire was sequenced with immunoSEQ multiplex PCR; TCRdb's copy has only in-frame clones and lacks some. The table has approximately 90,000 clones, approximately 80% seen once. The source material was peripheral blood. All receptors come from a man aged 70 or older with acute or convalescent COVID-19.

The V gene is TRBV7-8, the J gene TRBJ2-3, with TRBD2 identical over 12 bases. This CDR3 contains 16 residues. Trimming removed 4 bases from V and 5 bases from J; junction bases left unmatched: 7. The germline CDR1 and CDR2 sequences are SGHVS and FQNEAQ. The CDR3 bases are TGTGCCAGCAGCTCCCGGACTAGCGGGGTAAAAGATACGCAGTATTTT. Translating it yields CASSSRTSGVKDTQYF. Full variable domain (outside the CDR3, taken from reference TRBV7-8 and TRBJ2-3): GAGVSQSPRYKVAKRGQDVALRCDPISGHVSLFWYQQALGQGPEFLTYFQNEAQLDKSGLPSDRFFAERPEGSVSTLKIQRTQQEDSAVYLCASSSRTSGVKDTQYFGPGTRLTVL.

CDR3 bases: TGTGCCAGCAGTTTCGGAACTAGCTCCTACAATGAGCAGTTCTTC. This gives the protein CASSFGTSSYNEQFF. This chain connects TRBV27 to TRBJ2-1; maybe TRBD2 (5 bases). Per the germline V gene, CDR1 is MNHEY and CDR2 is SMNVEV (reference sequence). The V end was cut by 3 bases, the J end by 0 bases, with 9 bases between. CDR3 length equals 15 residues.

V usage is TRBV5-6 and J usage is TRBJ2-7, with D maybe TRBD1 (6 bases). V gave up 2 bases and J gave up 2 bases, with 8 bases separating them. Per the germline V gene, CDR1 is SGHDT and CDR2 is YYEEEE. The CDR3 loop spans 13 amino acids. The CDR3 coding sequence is TGTGCCAGCAGCTTTGGGACAACCTACGAGCAGTACGTC. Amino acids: CASSFGTTYEQYV.

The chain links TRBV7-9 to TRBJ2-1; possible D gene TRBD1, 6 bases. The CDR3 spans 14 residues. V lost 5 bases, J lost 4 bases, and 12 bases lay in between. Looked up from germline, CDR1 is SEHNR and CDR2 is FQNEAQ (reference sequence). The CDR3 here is CASSPWTVYNEQFF. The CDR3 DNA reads TGTGCCAGCAGCCCATGGACAGTGTACAATGAGCAGTTCTTC.

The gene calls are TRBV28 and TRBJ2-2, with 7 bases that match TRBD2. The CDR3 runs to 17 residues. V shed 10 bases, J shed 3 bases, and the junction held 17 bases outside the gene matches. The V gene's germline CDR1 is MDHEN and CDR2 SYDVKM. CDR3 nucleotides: TGTGCCACCTGGCCCCACTTAAGAGGGAGGGACACCGGGGAGCTGTTTTTT. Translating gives CATWPHLRGRDTGELFF. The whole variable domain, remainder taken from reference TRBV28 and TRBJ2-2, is DVKVTQSSRYLVKRTGEKVFLECVQDMDHENMFWYRQDPGLGLRLIYFSYDVKMKEKGDIPEGYSVSREKKERFSLILESASTNQTSMYLCATWPHLRGRDTGELFFGEGSRLTVL.

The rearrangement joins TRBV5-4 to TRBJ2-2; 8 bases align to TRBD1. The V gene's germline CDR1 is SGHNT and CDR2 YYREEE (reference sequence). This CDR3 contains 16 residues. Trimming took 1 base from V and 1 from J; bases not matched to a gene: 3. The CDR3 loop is CASSLPGTGNTGELFF. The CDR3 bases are TGTGCCAGCAGCTTGCCCGGGACAGGGAACACCGGGGAGCTGTTTTTT.

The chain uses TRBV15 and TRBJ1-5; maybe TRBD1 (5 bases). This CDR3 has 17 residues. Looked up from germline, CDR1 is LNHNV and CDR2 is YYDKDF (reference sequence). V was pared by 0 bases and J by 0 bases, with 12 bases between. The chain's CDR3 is CATSRDLTDDSNQPQHF. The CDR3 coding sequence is TGTGCCACCAGCAGAGATTTGACAGATGATAGCAATCAGCCCCAGCATTTT. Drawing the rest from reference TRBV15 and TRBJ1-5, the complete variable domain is DAMVIQNPRYQVTQFGKPVTLSCSQTLNHNVMYWYQQKSSQAPKLLFHYYDKDFNNEADTPDNFQSRRPNTSFCFLDIRSPGLGDTAMYLCATSRDLTDDSNQPQHFGDGTRLSIL.

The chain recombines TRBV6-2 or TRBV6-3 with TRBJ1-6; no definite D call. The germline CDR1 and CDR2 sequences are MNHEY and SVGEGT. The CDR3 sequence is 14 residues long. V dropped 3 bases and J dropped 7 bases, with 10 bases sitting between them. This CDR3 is CASSYLAGNSPLHF. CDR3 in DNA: TGTGCCAGCAGTTATCTTGCGGGAAATTCACCCCTCCACTTT.

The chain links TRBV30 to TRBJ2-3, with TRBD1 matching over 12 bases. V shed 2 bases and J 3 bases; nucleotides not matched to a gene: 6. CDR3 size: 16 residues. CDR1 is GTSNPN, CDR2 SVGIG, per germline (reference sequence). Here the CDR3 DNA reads TGTGCCTGGAGTTCCGGGACAGGGGGCGTGACAGATACGCAGTATTTT. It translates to CAWSSGTGGVTDTQYF.

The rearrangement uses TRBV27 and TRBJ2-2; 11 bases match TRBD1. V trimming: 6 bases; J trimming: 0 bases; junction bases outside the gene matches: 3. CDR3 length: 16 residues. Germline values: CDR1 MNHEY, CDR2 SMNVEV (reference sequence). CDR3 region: CASRLGQGANTGELFF. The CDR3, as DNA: TGTGCCAGCAGACTGGGACAGGGGGCGAACACCGGGGAGCTGTTTTTT.

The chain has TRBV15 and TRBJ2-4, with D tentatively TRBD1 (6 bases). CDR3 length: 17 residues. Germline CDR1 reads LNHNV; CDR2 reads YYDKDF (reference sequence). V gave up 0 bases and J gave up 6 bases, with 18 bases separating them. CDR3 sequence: CATSRDSVQGTLNIQYF. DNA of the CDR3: TGTGCCACCAGCAGAGATTCGGTACAGGGTACCCTAAACATTCAGTACTTC.

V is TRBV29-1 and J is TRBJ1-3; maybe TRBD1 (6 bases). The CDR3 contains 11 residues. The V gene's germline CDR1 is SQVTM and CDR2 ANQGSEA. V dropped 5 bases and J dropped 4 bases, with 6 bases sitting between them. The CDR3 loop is CSVTGGNTIYF. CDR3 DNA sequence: TGCAGCGTTACAGGGGGAAACACCATATATTTT. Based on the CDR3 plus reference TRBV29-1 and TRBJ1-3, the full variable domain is SAVISQKPSRDICQRGTSLTIQCQVDSQVTMMFWYRQQPGQSLTLIATANQGSEATYESGFVIDKFPISRPNLTFSTLTVSNMSPEDSSIYLCSVTGGNTIYFGEGSWLTVV.

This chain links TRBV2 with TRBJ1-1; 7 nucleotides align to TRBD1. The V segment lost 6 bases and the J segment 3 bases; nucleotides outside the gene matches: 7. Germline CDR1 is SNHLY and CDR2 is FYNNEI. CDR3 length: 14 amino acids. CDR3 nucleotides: TGTGCCAGCAGGGTTGACAGGGCCTACACTGAAGCTTTCTTT. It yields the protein CASRVDRAYTEAFF.

CDR3 in DNA: TGTGCCAGCAGAACACTCCGGGGGAGAAGCACAGATACGCAGTATTTT. It encodes CASRTLRGRSTDTQYF. The J gene is TRBJ2-3, the V gene TRBV11-2, with TRBD2 as a possible D gene (6 bases). The CDR3 contains 16 residues. CDR1 and CDR2 (germline): SGHAT, FQNNGV. V was trimmed by 6 bases and J by 0 bases, leaving 16 bases between them.

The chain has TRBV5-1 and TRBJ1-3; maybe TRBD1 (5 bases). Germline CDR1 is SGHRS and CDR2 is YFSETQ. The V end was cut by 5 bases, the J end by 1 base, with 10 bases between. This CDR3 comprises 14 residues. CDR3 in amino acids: CASSPTASGNTIYF. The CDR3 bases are TGCGCCAGCAGTCCGACAGCTTCTGGAAACACCATATATTTT.

The CDR3 DNA follows: TGTGCCAGCAGTTCCGGACAGGGTGGGACCGGGGAGCTGTTTTTT. Protein: CASSSGQGGTGELFF. The rearrangement joins TRBV28 to TRBJ2-2; 8 bases are a match to TRBD1. Trimming took 4 bases from V and 5 from J; bases not matched to a gene: 6. The germline V gene has CDR1 MDHEN and CDR2 SYDVKM. The CDR3 runs 15 residues.

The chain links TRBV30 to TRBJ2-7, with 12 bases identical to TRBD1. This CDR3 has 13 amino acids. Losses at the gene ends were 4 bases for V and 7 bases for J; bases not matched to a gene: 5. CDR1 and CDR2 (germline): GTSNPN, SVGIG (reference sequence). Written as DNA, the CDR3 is TGTGCCTGGACGGGACAGGGGGCGGGGGAGCAGTACTTC. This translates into CAWTGQGAGEQYF.

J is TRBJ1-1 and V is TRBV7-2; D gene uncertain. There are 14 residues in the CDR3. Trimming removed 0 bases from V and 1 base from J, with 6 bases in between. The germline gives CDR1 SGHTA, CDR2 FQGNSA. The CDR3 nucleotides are TGTGCCAGCAGCTTAGCGACTGGGAACACTGAAGCTTTCTTT. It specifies CASSLATGNTEAFF.

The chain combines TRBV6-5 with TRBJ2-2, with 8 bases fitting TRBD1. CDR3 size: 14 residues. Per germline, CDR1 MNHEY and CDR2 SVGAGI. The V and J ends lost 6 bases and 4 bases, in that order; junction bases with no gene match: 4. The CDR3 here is CASSGTGGTGELFF. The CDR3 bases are TGTGCCAGCAGCGGGACAGGAGGCACCGGGGAGCTGTTTTTT.

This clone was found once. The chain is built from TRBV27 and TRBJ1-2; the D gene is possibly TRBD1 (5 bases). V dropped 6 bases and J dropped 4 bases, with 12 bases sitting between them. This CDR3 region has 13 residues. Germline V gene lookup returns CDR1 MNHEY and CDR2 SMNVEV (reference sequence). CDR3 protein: CASRPQGSYGYTF. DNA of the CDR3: TGTGCCAGCAGACCCCAGGGTTCCTATGGCTACACCTTC.

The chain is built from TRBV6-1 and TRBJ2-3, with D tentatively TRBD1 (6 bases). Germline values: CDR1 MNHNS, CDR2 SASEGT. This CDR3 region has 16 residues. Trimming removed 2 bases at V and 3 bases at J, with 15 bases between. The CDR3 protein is CASSEQGQVGTDTQYF. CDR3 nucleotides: TGTGCCAGCAGTGAACAGGGGCAGGTGGGGACAGATACGCAGTATTTT.